This T cell receptor (beta chain) was obtained from a study of spatial heterogeneity in lung cancer. In TCRdb, the 5' RACE reads were re-called with MiXCR into one record per CDR3 protein. The sample has tens of thousands of distinct CDR3 sequences, roughly 12% seen once. The CDR3 totals 12 residues. Trimming removed 5 bases at V and 4 bases at J, with 9 bases between. Germline V gene lookup returns CDR1 SQVTM and CDR2 ANQGSEA. Time point meaning: sample taken at primary tumor resection. Frozen PBMC, nontumor lung or tumor provided whole RNA, which was sequenced unsorted. The receptor was derived from a male donor with early-stage non-small cell lung cancer. The chain uses TRBV29-1 and TRBJ1-3, with D maybe TRBD1 (6 bases). This sample comprised PBMCs, obtained at surgery. CDR3 sequence: CSVNTGGNTIYF. The CDR3 bases are TGCAGCGTTAATACAGGGGGAAACACCATATATTTT.